A selection of T cell receptor beta chains follows, all from one sample in a study of OX40 agonist ivuxolimab in advanced cancers. The method was immunoSEQ multiplex PCR; TCRdb's version includes in-frame clones alone and lacks a portion of them. Of over 60,000 clones in the sample, more than 65% were seen once. The specimen comprised CD4+ or CD8+ T cells sorted from blood, sampled in a trial of the OX40 agonist ivuxolimab. The receptors were sampled from an adult with an advanced solid tumor such as melanoma, head and neck, liver or kidney cancer. The CDR3 runs from the conserved cysteine through the conserved F or W. D genes are given only for firm matches. The size field is filled for only some rows; it gives once, few, many or a size class.

J,size,D,V,CDR3,DNA
TRBJ1-2,NA,TRBD1,TRBV5-8,CASSSYTGQAYGYTF,TGTGCCAGCAGCTCCTATACTGGACAGGCCTATGGCTACACCTTC
TRBJ2-7,few,NA,TRBV7-9,CASSLRDEQYF,TGTGCCAGCAGCTTAAGAGACGAGCAGTACTTC
TRBJ1-2,few,NA,TRBV5-8,CASSPVTTRNYGYTF,TGTGCCAGCAGCCCAGTTACGACGAGAAACTATGGCTACACCTTC
TRBJ2-3,NA,TRBD2,TRBV28,CASSLKRGLSNRGDTQYF,TGTGCCAGCAGTTTAAAGCGGGGGCTTTCCAACAGAGGAGATACGCAGTATTTT
TRBJ2-5,NA,NA,TRBV15,CATSRDLAGEETQYF,TGTGCCACCAGCAGAGATCTAGCAGGGGAAGAGACCCAGTACTTC
TRBJ2-5,NA,TRBD1,TRBV10-3,CAISGEGQGYQETQYF,TGTGCCATCAGTGGGGAGGGACAGGGGTACCAAGAGACCCAGTACTTC
TRBJ2-2,NA,NA,TRBV14,CASSQDGGFGELFF,TGTGCCAGCAGCCAAGATGGGGGATTCGGGGAGCTGTTTTTT
TRBJ2-2,NA,NA,TRBV10-3,CAISESMPGSGELFF,TGTGCCATCAGTGAGTCGATGCCGGGCTCCGGGGAGCTGTTTTTT
TRBJ2-5,NA,NA,TRBV7-2,CASSLARQETQYF,TGTGCCAGCAGCTTAGCCAGGCAAGAGACCCAGTACTTC
TRBJ2-7,few,NA,TRBV9,CASSAQTRDEQYF,TGTGCCAGCAGCGCCCAGACCCGGGACGAGCAGTACTTC
TRBJ2-2,NA,NA,TRBV7-9,CASSSPGTGELFF,TGTGCCAGCAGCTCCCCGGGGACCGGGGAGCTGTTTTTT
TRBJ1-2,NA,NA,TRBV6-6,CASTRGRTYGYTF,TGTGCCAGCACTAGAGGACGGACCTATGGCTACACCTTC
TRBJ1-6,few,NA,TRBV28,CASSSGTSRANSPLHF,TGTGCCAGCAGTTCTGGGACTTCGCGAGCTAATTCACCCCTCCACTTT
TRBJ2-5,once,TRBD1,TRBV7-9,CASSPAAGGQETQYF,TGTGCCAGCAGCCCGGCGGCAGGGGGTCAAGAGACCCAGTACTTC
TRBJ2-1,NA,TRBD1,TRBV5-4,CASSPGQGAYNEQFF,TGTGCCAGCAGCCCGGGACAGGGGGCCTACAATGAGCAGTTCTTC
TRBJ1-1,NA,NA,TRBV29-1,CSVETYMNTEAFF,TGCAGCGTTGAAACGTACATGAACACTGAAGCTTTCTTT
TRBJ1-1,few,NA,TRBV9,CASSVAAGAEAFF,TGTGCCAGCAGCGTAGCCGCCGGTGCTGAAGCTTTCTTT
TRBJ2-1,NA,TRBD2,TRBV5-1,CASSFGAGGTSSYNEQFF,TGCGCCAGCAGCTTCGGAGCGGGGGGTACGAGCTCCTACAATGAGCAGTTCTTC
TRBJ1-3,NA,NA,TRBV7-8,CASSLATANSGNTIYF,TGTGCCAGCAGCTTAGCAACAGCTAACTCTGGAAACACCATATATTTT
TRBJ1-6,NA,TRBD1,TRBV5-1,CASSTGQVNSPLHF,TGCGCCAGCAGCACGGGACAGGTTAATTCACCCCTCCACTTT
TRBJ1-1,NA,NA,TRBV28,CASRRGGTPVAEAFF,TGTGCCAGCAGGCGGGGGGGGACCCCAGTGGCTGAAGCTTTCTTT
TRBJ2-5,few,NA,TRBV13,CASSLIFQETQYF,TGTGCCAGCAGCTTAATTTTCCAAGAGACCCAGTACTTC
TRBJ1-2,once,TRBD1,TRBV11-3,CASSPGTVPYGYTF,TGTGCCAGCAGCCCCGGGACAGTTCCCTATGGCTACACCTTC
TRBJ1-2,NA,NA,TRBV27,CASSFRTESGYTF,TGTGCCAGCAGTTTCAGGACAGAAAGCGGCTACACCTTC
TRBJ2-5,once,NA,TRBV19,CASRGESAQETQYF,TGTGCCAGTAGAGGGGAGTCGGCACAAGAGACCCAGTACTTC
TRBJ2-2,NA,NA,TRBV29-1,CSVESSTGELFF,TGCAGCGTTGAATCGTCGACCGGGGAGCTGTTTTTT
TRBJ1-2,NA,NA,TRBV5-8,CASTLPRTVLYGYTF,TGTGCCAGCACCCTACCACGGACAGTCTTGTATGGCTACACCTTC
TRBJ1-1,few,NA,TRBV11-2,CASSSQRGSEAFF,TGTGCCAGCAGCTCCCAGCGGGGCTCTGAAGCTTTCTTT
TRBJ1-1,NA,TRBD1,TRBV18,CASSPRTGQTEAFF,TGTGCCAGCTCACCCCGGACAGGGCAGACTGAAGCTTTCTTT
TRBJ2-5,NA,NA,TRBV6-1,CASSESPGQQETQYF,TGTGCCAGCAGTGAATCACCAGGACAGCAAGAGACCCAGTACTTC
TRBJ1-2,NA,TRBD1,TRBV6-6,CASSYGQGARYGYTF,TGTGCCAGCAGTTACGGACAGGGGGCGCGTTATGGCTACACCTTC
TRBJ1-1,NA,TRBD1,TRBV29-1,CSVAVGTGAGEAFF,TGCAGCGTTGCAGTGGGGACAGGGGCTGGTGAAGCTTTCTTT
TRBJ2-2,NA,NA,TRBV7-6,CASSLARTGVTGELFF,TGTGCCAGCAGCTTAGCGCGAACGGGGGTAACCGGGGAGCTGTTTTTT
TRBJ2-2,NA,NA,TRBV5-5,CASSQDTKAGELFF,TGTGCCAGCAGCCAAGATACGAAGGCCGGGGAGCTGTTTTTT
TRBJ1-1,NA,NA,TRBV18,CASSPQGYTEAFF,TGTGCCAGCTCACCACAGGGATACACTGAAGCTTTCTTT
TRBJ1-5,few,NA,TRBV4-2,CASSQVQDSNQPQHF,TGTGCCAGCAGCCAAGTTCAGGATAGCAATCAGCCCCAGCATTTT
TRBJ2-3,NA,NA,TRBV7-9,CASSSSDTQYF,TGTGCCAGCAGCTCCTCAGATACGCAGTATTTT
TRBJ1-2,NA,NA,TRBV6-1,CASSLAPPNYGYTF,TGTGCCAGCAGTCTGGCGCCCCCTAACTATGGCTACACCTTC
TRBJ2-7,NA,NA,TRBV5-4,CASSPIRGQASYEQYF,TGTGCCAGCAGCCCCATTAGAGGCCAGGCCTCCTACGAGCAGTACTTC
TRBJ2-1,NA,TRBD2,TRBV10-2,CASSFSGYNEQFF,TGCGCCAGCAGTTTTAGCGGGTACAATGAGCAGTTCTTC
TRBJ2-5,NA,NA,TRBV5-4,CASTLSSGGGCPETQYF,TGTGCCAGCACCCTTAGCTCAGGGGGGGGATGCCCAGAGACCCAGTACTTC
TRBJ1-2,NA,NA,TRBV28,CASTRDTSNYGYTF,TGTGCCAGCACCCGGGACACTTCTAACTATGGCTACACCTTC
TRBJ1-4,NA,NA,TRBV7-2,CASSGSYAGEKLFF,TGTGCCAGCAGCGGATCCTATGCGGGTGAAAAACTGTTTTTT
TRBJ1-5,NA,NA,TRBV28,CASSLRGAGNQPQHF,TGTGCCAGCAGCCTGAGGGGGGCCGGGAATCAGCCCCAGCATTTT
TRBJ1-2,NA,NA,TRBV5-1,CASSPSWDNYGYTF,TGCGCCAGCAGCCCGTCTTGGGATAACTATGGCTACACCTTC
TRBJ1-1,NA,NA,TRBV6-5,CASTHQLNTEAFF,TGTGCCAGCACCCACCAACTGAACACTGAAGCTTTCTTT
TRBJ1-5,NA,NA,TRBV7-2,CASSLSGQGPNQPQHF,TGTGCCAGCAGCTTGTCCGGGCAGGGGCCGAATCAGCCCCAGCATTTT
TRBJ2-7,NA,NA,TRBV6-1,CASSSPGGFNEQYF,TGTGCCAGCAGTTCCCCTGGGGGGTTCAACGAGCAGTACTTC
TRBJ1-2,NA,NA,TRBV11-2,CASSLERRGRDGDSGYGYTF,TGTGCCAGCAGCTTAGAAAGGAGGGGGAGGGACGGCGACTCCGGTTATGGCTACACCTTC
TRBJ2-3,once,TRBD1,TRBV7-2,CASSLQGAGTDTQYF,TGTGCCAGCAGCCTCCAGGGGGCGGGCACAGATACGCAGTATTTT
TRBJ1-1,NA,NA,TRBV19,CASSIRGDTEAFF,TGTGCCAGTAGTATCCGGGGGGACACTGAAGCTTTCTTT
TRBJ1-4,once,TRBD1,TRBV29-1,CSVHRTGGNEKLFF,TGCAGCGTTCATCGGACAGGTGGGAATGAAAAACTGTTTTTT
TRBJ1-6,NA,TRBD1,TRBV19,CASSIRTGTSPLHF,TGTGCCAGTAGTATCCGGACAGGGACTTCACCCCTCCACTTT
TRBJ1-6,NA,TRBD1,TRBV27,CASSLVQGESPLHF,TGTGCCAGCAGTTTAGTTCAGGGGGAATCACCCCTCCACTTT
TRBJ2-7,NA,NA,TRBV7-3,CASSLSGTSYEQYF,TGTGCCAGCAGCTTAAGTGGGACTTCCTACGAGCAGTACTTC
TRBJ1-2,NA,NA,TRBV7-3,CASSLKAGGTYGYTF,TGTGCCAGCAGCTTAAAAGCGGGAGGGACCTATGGCTACACCTTC
TRBJ2-3,NA,NA,TRBV5-1,CASSTGLGTDTQYF,TGCGCCAGCAGCACCGGTTTGGGGACAGATACGCAGTATTTT
TRBJ2-3,NA,NA,TRBV7-9,CAGGGDSTDTQYF,TGTGCCGGGGGTGGGGACAGCACAGATACGCAGTATTTT
TRBJ2-6,NA,NA,TRBV25-1,CASSSPGQSRANVLTF,TGTGCCAGCAGTTCACCTGGACAAAGTCGGGCCAACGTCCTGACTTTC
TRBJ1-1,NA,NA,TRBV19,CAASSGWYEAFF,TGTGCCGCCTCCTCGGGGTGGTATGAAGCTTTCTTT